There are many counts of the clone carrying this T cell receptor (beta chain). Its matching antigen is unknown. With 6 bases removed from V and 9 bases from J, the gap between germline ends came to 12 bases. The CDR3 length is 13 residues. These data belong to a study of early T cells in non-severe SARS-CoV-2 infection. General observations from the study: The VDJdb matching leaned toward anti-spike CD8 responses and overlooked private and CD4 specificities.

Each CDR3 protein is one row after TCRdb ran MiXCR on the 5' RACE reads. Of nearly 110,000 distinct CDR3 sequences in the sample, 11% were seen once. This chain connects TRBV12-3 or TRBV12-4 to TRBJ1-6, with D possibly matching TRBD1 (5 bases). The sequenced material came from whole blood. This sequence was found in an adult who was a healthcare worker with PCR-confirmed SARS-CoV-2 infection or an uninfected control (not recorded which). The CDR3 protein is CASSRGVGSPLHF. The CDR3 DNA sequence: TGTGCCAGCAGCCGAGGGGTGGGTTCACCCCTCCACTTT.